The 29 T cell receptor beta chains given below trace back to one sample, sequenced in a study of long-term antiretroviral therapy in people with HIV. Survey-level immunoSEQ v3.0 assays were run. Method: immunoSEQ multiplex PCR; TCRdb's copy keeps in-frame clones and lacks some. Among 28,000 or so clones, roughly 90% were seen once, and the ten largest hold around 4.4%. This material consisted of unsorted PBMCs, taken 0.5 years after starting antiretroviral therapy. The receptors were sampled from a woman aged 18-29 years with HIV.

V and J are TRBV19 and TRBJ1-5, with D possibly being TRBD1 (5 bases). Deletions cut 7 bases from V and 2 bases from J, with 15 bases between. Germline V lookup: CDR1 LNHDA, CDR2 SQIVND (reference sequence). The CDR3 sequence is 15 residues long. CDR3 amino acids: CASKGSRSGNQPQHF. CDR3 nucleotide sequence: TGTGCCAGTAAGGGGTCGAGGTCGGGCAATCAGCCCCAGCATTTT. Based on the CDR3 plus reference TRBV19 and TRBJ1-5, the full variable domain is DGGITQSPKYLFRKEGQNVTLSCEQNLNHDAMYWYRQDPGQGLRLIYYSQIVNDFQKGDIAEGYSVSREKKESFPLTVTSAQKNPTAFYLCASKGSRSGNQPQHFGDGTRLSIL.

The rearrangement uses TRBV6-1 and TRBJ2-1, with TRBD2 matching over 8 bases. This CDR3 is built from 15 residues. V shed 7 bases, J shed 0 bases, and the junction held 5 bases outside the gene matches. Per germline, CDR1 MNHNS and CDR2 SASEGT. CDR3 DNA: TGTGCCAGCACCGTCGGACTAGCCTCCTACAATGAGCAGTTCTTC. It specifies CASTVGLASYNEQFF.

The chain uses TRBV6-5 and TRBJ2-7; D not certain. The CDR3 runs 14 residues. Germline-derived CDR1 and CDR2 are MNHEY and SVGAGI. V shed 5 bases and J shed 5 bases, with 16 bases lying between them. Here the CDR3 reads CASSPRGRVDEQYF. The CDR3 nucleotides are TGTGCCAGCAGTCCGAGAGGACGGGTTGACGAGCAGTACTTC.

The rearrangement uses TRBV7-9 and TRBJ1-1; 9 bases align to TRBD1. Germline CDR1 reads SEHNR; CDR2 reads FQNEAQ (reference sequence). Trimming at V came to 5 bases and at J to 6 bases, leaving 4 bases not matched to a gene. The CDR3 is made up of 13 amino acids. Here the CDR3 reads CASSGDREAEAFF. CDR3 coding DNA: TGTGCCAGCAGCGGGGACAGGGAGGCTGAAGCTTTCTTT.

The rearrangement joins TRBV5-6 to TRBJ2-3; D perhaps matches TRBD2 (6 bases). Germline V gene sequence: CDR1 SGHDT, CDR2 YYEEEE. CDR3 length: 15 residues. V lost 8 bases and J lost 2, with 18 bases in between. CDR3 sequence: CASGENSGFTDTQYF. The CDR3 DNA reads TGTGCCAGTGGGGAAAATAGCGGCTTCACAGATACGCAGTATTTT.

DNA for the CDR3: TGTGCCAGCAGTGGGGGAGCGGGAGTTTTGCCAGATACGCAGTATTTT. Its translation is CASSGGAGVLPDTQYF. This chain joins TRBV2 and TRBJ2-3; TRBD2 aligns across 8 bases. Germline V gene data show CDR1 as SNHLY and CDR2 as FYNNEI. The V gene end was trimmed by 4 bases and the J gene end by 4 bases; junction bases not matched to a gene: 10. The CDR3 length is 16 residues.

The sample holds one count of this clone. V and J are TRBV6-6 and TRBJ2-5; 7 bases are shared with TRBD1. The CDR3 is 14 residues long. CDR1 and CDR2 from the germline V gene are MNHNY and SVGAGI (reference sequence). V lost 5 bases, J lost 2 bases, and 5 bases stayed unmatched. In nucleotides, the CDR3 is TGTGCCAGCAGTCTGACAGGGATACAAGAGACCCAGTACTTC. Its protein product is CASSLTGIQETQYF.

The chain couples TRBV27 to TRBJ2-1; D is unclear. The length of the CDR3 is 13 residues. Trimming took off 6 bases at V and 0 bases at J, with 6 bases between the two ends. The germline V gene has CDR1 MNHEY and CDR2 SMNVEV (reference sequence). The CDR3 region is CASSLSSYNEQFF. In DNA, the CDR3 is TGTGCCAGCAGCCTAAGCTCCTACAATGAGCAGTTCTTC.

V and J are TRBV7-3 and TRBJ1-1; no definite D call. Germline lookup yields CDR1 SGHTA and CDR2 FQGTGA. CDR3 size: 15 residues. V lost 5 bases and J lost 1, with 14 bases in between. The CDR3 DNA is TGTGCCAGCAGCCCCAGCGGGTCACCGAACACTGAAGCTTTCTTT. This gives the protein CASSPSGSPNTEAFF.

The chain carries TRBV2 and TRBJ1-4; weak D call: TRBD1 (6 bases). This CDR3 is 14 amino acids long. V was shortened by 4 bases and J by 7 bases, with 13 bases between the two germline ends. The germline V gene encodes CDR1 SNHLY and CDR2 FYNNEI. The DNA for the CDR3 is TGTGCCAGCAGTGGGCACAGGGAAGGTGAAAAACTGTTTTTT. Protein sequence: CASSGHREGEKLFF.

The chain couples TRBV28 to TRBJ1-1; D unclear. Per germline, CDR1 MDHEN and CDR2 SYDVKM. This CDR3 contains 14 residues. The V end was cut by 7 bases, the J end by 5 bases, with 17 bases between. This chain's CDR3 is CASTNLGGRTEAFF. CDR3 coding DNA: TGTGCCAGCACTAACCTGGGCGGGAGAACTGAAGCTTTCTTT.

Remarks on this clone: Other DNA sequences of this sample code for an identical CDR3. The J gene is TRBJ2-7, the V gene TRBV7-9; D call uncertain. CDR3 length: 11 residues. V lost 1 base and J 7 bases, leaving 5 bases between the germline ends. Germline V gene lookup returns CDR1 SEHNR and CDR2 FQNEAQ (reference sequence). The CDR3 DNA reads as TGTGCCAGCAGCTTAGGACCAGAGCAGTACTTC. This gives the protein CASSLGPEQYF.

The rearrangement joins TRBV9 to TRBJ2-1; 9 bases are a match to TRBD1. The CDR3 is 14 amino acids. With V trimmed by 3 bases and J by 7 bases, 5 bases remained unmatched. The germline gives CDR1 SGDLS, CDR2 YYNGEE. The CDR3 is CASSAGDRVNEQFF. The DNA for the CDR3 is TGTGCCAGCAGCGCCGGGGACAGGGTTAATGAGCAGTTCTTC.

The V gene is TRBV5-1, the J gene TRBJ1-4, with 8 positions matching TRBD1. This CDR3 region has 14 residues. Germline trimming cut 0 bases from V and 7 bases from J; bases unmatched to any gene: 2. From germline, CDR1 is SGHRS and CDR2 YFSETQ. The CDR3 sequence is CASSLGTGSEKLFF. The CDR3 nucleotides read TGCGCCAGCAGCTTGGGGACAGGGTCTGAAAAACTGTTTTTT.

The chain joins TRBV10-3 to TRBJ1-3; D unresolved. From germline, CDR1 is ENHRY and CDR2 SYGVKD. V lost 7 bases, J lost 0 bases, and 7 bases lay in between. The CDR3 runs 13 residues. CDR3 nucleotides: TGTGCCATCATGGAGGACTCTGGAAACACCATATATTTT. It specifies CAIMEDSGNTIYF.

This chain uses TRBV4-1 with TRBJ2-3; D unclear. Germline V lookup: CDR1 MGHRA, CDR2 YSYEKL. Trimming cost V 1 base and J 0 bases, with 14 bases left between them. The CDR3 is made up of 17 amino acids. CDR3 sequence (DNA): TGCGCCAGCAGCCAAGTTGATATGGGTATTAGCACAGATACGCAGTATTTT. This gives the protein CASSQVDMGISTDTQYF.

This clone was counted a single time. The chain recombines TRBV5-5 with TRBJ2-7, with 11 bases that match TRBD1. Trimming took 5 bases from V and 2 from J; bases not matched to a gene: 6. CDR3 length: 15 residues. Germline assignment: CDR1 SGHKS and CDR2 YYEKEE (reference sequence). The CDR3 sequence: CASSMPGQGAYEQYF. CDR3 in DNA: TGTGCCAGCAGTATGCCGGGACAGGGGGCCTACGAGCAGTACTTC.

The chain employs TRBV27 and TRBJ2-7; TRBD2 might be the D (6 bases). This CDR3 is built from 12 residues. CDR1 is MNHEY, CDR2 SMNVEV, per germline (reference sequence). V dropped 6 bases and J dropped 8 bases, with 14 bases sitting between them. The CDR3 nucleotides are TGTGCCAGCAGGGCGGCTAGCGACAAGCAGTACTTC. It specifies CASRAASDKQYF.

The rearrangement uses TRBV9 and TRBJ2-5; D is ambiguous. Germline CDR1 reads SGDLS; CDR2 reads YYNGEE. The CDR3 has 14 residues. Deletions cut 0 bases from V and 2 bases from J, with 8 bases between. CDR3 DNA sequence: TGTGCCAGCAGCGTAGGGACGGTTCAAGAGACCCAGTACTTC. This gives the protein CASSVGTVQETQYF.

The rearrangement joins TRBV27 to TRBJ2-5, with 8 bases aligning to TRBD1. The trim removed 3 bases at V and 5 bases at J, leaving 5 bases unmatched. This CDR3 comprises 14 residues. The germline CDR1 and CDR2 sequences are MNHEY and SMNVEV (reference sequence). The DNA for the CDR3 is TGTGCCAGCAGTTTGGACAGGGAGGCGGAGACCCAGTACTTC. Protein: CASSLDREAETQYF.

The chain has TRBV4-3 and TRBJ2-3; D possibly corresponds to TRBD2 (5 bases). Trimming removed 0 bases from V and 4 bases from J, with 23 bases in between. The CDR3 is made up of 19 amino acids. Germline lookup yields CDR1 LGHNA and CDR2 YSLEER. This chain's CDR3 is CASSQDGSMSGAGPDTQYF. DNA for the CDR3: TGCGCCAGCAGCCAAGATGGCTCCATGAGCGGAGCCGGCCCAGATACGCAGTATTTT.

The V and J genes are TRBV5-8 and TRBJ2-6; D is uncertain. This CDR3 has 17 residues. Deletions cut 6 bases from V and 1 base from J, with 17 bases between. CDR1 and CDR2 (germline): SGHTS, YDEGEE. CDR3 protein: CASIPRFKWSGANVLTF. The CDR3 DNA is TGTGCCAGCATCCCCCGGTTCAAGTGGTCTGGGGCCAACGTCCTGACTTTC.

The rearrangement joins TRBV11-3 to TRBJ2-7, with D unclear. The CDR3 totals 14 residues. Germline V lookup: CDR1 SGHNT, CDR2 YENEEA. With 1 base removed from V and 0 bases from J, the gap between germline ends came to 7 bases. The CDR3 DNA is TGTGCCAGCAGCTTAGCGGGTAGCTCCTACGAGCAGTACTTC. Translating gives CASSLAGSSYEQYF.

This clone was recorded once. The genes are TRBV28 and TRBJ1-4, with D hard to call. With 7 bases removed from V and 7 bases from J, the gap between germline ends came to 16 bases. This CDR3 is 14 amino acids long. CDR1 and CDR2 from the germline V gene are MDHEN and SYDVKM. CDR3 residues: CASNRVPETEKLFF. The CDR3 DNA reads TGTGCCAGCAATAGGGTCCCTGAAACTGAAAAACTGTTTTTT.

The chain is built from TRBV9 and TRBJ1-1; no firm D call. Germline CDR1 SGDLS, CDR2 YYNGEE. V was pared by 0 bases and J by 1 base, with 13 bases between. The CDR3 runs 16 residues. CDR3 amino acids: CASSVGAGEGNTEAFF. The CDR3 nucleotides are TGTGCCAGCAGCGTAGGGGCCGGGGAGGGGAACACTGAAGCTTTCTTT.

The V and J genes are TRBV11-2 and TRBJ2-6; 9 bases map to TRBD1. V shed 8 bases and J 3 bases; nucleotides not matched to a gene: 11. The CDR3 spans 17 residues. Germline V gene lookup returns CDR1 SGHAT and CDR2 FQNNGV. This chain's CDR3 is CASDATGGGFGANVLTF. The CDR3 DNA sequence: TGTGCCAGCGACGCTACAGGGGGCGGGTTTGGGGCCAACGTCCTGACTTTC.

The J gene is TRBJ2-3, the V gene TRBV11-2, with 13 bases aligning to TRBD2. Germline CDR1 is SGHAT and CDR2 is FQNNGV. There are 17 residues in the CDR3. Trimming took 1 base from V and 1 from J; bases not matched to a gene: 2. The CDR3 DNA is TGTGCCAGCAGCTTAGTCGGACTAGCGGGGGGCACAGATACGCAGTATTTT. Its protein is CASSLVGLAGGTDTQYF.

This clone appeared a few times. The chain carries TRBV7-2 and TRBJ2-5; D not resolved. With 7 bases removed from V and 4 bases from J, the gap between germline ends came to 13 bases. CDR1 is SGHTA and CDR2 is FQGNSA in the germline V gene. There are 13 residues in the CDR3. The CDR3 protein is CASTLTAGETQYF. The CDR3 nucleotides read TGTGCCAGCACCTTGACTGCTGGAGAGACCCAGTACTTC.

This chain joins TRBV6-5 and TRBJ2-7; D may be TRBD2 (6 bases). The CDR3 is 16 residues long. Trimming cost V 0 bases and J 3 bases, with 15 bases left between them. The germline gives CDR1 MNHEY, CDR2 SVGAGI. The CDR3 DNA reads TGTGCCAGCAGTTACTCAGATCCGGGGGAAGGCTACGAGCAGTACTTC. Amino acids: CASSYSDPGEGYEQYF.